The 3 T cell receptor beta chains given below trace back to one sample, sequenced in a study of T-cell reconstitution after alpha-beta-depleted transplantation in children. As it was prepared, the TCRbeta library received unique molecular identifiers. TCRdb redid the calling of the PCR reads with MiXCR, one entry per CDR3 protein. The table has hundreds of thousands of distinct CDR3 sequences, around a sixth seen once. This sample comprised PBMCs, mostly from graft donor cells, obtained 360 days after TCRalphabeta/CD19-depleted stem cell transplant. The receptors stem from a male patient between 2 and 15 years old who had a stem cell transplant for acute lymphoblastic leukemia, so the T cells may come from the graft donor.

This clonotype was observed a handful of times. The chain recombines TRBV25-1 with TRBJ1-3; D is undetermined. The CDR3 covers 12 residues. Germline V lookup: CDR1 MGHDK, CDR2 SYGVNS. The V and J ends lost 2 bases and 4 bases respectively, with 3 bases between them. In DNA, the CDR3 is TGTGCCAGCAGTGAACCCGGAAACACCATATATTTT. Encoded protein: CASSEPGNTIYF.

This chain links TRBV12-5 with TRBJ2-1; D is unresolved. Per the germline V gene, CDR1 is LGHNT and CDR2 is FRNRAP. The V and J ends lost 0 bases and 8 bases respectively, with 14 bases between them. There are 15 residues in the CDR3. This CDR3 reads CASGLVSAPRDEQFF. The CDR3, as DNA: TGTGCTAGTGGTTTGGTAAGCGCCCCCCGAGATGAGCAGTTCTTC.

The chain combines TRBV7-2 with TRBJ1-2, with TRBD1 as a possible D gene (6 bases). V lost 1 base, J lost 7 bases, and 16 bases lay in between. The CDR3 is 15 residues long. Germline lookup yields CDR1 SGHTA and CDR2 FQGNSA. CDR3 DNA: TGTGCCAGCAGCTTAGGAGTCCGACAGGACGCTGGCTACACCTTC. Its protein product is CASSLGVRQDAGYTF.